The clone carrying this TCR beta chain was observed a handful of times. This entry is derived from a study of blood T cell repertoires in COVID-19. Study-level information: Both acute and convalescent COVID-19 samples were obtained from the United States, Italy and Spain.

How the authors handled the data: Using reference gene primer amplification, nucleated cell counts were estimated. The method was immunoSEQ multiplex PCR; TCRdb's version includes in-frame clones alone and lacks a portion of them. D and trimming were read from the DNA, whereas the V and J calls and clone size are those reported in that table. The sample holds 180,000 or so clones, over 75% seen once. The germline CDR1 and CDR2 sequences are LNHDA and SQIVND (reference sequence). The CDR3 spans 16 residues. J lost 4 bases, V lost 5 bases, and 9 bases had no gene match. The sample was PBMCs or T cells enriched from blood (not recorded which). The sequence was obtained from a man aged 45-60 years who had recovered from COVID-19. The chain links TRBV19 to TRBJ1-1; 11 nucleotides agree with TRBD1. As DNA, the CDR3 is TGTGCCAGTAGTCCTTCCGGGACAGGGGGATCCACTGAAGCTTTCTTT. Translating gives CASSPSGTGGSTEAFF.